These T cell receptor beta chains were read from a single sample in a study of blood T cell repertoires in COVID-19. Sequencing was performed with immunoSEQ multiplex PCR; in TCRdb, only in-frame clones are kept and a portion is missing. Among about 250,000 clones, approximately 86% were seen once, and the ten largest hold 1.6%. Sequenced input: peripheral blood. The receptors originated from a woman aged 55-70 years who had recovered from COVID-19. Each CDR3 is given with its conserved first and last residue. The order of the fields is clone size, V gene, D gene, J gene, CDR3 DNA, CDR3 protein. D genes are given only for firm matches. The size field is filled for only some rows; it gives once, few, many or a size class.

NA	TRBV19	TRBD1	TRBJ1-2	TGTGCCAGTAGTATCCCCGGACAGGGAGGCTACACCTTC	CASSIPGQGGYTF
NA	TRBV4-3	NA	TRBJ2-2	TGCGCCAGCAGCCAAGAAGTGGCAGGGCCCCTCACCGGGGAGCTGTTTTTT	CASSQEVAGPLTGELFF
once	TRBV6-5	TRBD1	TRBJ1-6	TGTGCCAGCAGATTGGGACAGGGTGGTAATTCACCCCTCCACTTT	CASRLGQGGNSPLHF
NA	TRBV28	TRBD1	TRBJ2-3	TGTGCCAGCACTTGGGCAGGGGGAGATACGCAGTATTTT	CASTWAGGDTQYF
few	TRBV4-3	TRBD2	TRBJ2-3	TGCGCCAGCAGCCAAAGCGGGACTAGCGGGGGGGCGGATACGCAGTATTTT	CASSQSGTSGGADTQYF
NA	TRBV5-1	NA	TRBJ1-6	TGCGCCAGCAGCCCTTACTCAGGGTCCTATAATTCACCCCTCCACTTT	CASSPYSGSYNSPLHF
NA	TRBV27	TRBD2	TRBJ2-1	TGTGCCAGCAGTACTTCCGGGACTAGCTATGAGCAGTTCTTC	CASSTSGTSYEQFF
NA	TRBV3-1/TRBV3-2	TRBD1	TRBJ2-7	TGTGCCAGCAGCCGCATCCCCGGGACAGGGCGCGACGAGCAGTACTTC	CASSRIPGTGRDEQYF
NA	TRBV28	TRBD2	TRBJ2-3	TGTGCCAGCAGTTTAATGGGAGCGGGGGGTCGCTACACAGATACGCAGTATTTT	CASSLMGAGGRYTDTQYF
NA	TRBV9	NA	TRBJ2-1	TGTGCCAGCAGCGCCACAGAGACCTCCTACAATGAGCAGTTCTTC	CASSATETSYNEQFF
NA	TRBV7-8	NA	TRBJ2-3	TGTGCCAGCAGCCTCACAGGGGACTTCACAGATACGCAGTATTTT	CASSLTGDFTDTQYF
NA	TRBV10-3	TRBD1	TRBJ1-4	TGTGCCATCAGTGAGGCGGCAGGGGGCAGGAATGAAAAACTGTTTTTT	CAISEAAGGRNEKLFF
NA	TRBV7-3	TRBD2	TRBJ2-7	TGTGCCAGCAGCTTAAGCGGGGGGCAATTCTACGAGCAGTACTTC	CASSLSGGQFYEQYF
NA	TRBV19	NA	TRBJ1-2	TGTGCCAGTAGTCAGGGAAGGGGCTATGGCTACACCTTC	CASSQGRGYGYTF
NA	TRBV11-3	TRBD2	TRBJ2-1	TGTGCCAGCAGCTTAGGTAGCGGGGCCTCCGGGGAGCAGTTCTTC	CASSLGSGASGEQFF
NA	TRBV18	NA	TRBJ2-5	TGTGCCAGCTCACCCGACTCCCGGGAGACCCAGTACTTC	CASSPDSRETQYF
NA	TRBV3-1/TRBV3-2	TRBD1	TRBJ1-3	TGTGCCAGCAGCCAAGATTGGGACAGTGGAAACACCATATATTTT	CASSQDWDSGNTIYF
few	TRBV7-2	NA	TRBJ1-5	TGTGCCAGCAGCCCACAACAAATTTCAGGCCAGCCCCAGCATTTT	CASSPQQISGQPQHF
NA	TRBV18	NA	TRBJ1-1	TGTGCCAGCTCACCCCAGGTTACAACTGAAGCTTTCTTT	CASSPQVTTEAFF
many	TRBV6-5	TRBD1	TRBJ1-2	TGTGCCAGCGGAGACAGGGGGCACGGCTACACCTTC	CASGDRGHGYTF
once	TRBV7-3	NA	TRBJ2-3	TGTGCCAGCAGCCAAACGACTAGTCATTCGCAGTATTTT	CASSQTTSHSQYF
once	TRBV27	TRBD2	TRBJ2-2	TGTGCCAGCTTCCGGACTAGCGGGGAAGGGTTCACCGGGGAGCTGTTTTTT	CASFRTSGEGFTGELFF
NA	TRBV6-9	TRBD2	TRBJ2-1	TGTGCCAGCAGTTTGGAACTAGCGGGGGGGCCACTCTACAATGAGCAGTTCTTC	CASSLELAGGPLYNEQFF
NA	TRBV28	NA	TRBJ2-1	TGTGCCAGCCCTAAAAGCGTAGGCGCCGGCTCCTACAATGAGCAGTTCTTC	CASPKSVGAGSYNEQFF
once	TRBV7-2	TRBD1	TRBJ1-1	TGTGCCAGCAGCTTTGTCCCCGTAACAGGGGGCACTGAAGCTTTCTTT	CASSFVPVTGGTEAFF
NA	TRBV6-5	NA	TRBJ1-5	TGTGCCAGCAGTCAGGGGAGTCGTCAGCCCCAGCATTTT	CASSQGSRQPQHF
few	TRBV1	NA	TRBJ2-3	TGCACCAGCAGCCACGCCAGCGGTTCGAACACAGATACGCAGTATTTT	CTSSHASGSNTDTQYF
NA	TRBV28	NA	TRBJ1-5	TGTGCCAGCAGGTTAGGACAGCAAAATCAGCCCCAGCATTTT	CASRLGQQNQPQHF
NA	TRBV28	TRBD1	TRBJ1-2	TGTGCCGGGGGGTCAGGGGGTCACTATGGCTACACCTTC	CAGGSGGHYGYTF
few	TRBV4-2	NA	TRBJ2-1	TGTGCCAGCAGCCAAGAAGGAGACTTCAATGAGCAGTTCTTC	CASSQEGDFNEQFF
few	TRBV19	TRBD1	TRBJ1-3	TGTGCCAGTAGTCCTCACAGGGGAGTTTATGGAAACACCATATATTTT	CASSPHRGVYGNTIYF
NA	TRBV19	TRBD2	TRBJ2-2	TGTGCCAGTAATAGCGGGGGAAACACCGGGGAGCTGTTTTTT	CASNSGGNTGELFF
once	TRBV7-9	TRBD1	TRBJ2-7	TGTGCCAGCAGCTGGACAGGGGTCGGCGAGCAGTACTTC	CASSWTGVGEQYF
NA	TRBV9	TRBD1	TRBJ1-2	TGTGCCAGCAGCGGTCGACAGGGGAATGGCTACACCTTC	CASSGRQGNGYTF
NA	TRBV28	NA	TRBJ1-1	TGTGCCAGCAGTTTGGTCGGGGTGAACACTGAAGCTTTCTTT	CASSLVGVNTEAFF
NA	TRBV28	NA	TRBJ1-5	TGTGCCAGCAGTTTTTCGGGGGGTCAGCCCCAGCATTTT	CASSFSGGQPQHF
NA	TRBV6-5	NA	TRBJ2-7	TGTGCCAGCAGGGACCCGAGGGATTACGAGCAGTACTTC	CASRDPRDYEQYF
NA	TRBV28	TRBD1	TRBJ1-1	TGTGCCAGCAGGTCGACAGGGAGACCCAGGGCTGAAGCTTTCTTT	CASRSTGRPRAEAFF
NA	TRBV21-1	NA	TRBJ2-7	TGTGCCAGCGACACCGACAGGAGACCCTACGAGCAGTACTTC	CASDTDRRPYEQYF
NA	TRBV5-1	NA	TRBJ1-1	TGCGCCAGCAGCTTGTCTCAGGGGAACACTGAAGCTTTCTTT	CASSLSQGNTEAFF
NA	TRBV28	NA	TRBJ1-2	TGTGCCAGCAGTTTACTAGCAACAAGGCTCTACACCTTC	CASSLLATRLYTF
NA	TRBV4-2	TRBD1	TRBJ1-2	TGTGCCAGCAGCCAAAAACCCCTCTATATCGCGGGAGGACAGGGGGCGGGCTACACCTTC	CASSQKPLYIAGGQGAGYTF
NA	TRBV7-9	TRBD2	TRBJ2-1	TGTGCCAGCAGCCTAGCGGGGGGGAAAAATGAGCAGTTCTTC	CASSLAGGKNEQFF
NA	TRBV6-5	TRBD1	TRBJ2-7	TGTGCCAGCAGTACCAGACAGGGATGGTACGAGCAGTACTTC	CASSTRQGWYEQYF
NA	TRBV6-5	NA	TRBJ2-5	TGTGCCGGATCTGGAGGTGGGGGGGAGACCCAGTACTTC	CAGSGGGGETQYF